The source of this TCR beta chain is a study of identical twins. The length of the CDR3 is 13 residues. V lost 0 bases to trimming and J lost 5 bases, with 10 bases between them. The germline CDR1 and CDR2 sequences are DFQATT and SNEGSKA (reference sequence). A universal primer site arose from template switching, and cDNA bore unique molecular identifiers. TCRdb reprocessed the 5' RACE reads with MiXCR, giving one entry per CDR3 protein. Seen here are roughly 750,000 distinct CDR3 sequences, 21% observed once, and the top ten hold about 4.5%. The same sample was also studied in work on T cells expressing NK-cell markers. That paper notes: Seven sequenced donors out of eight were HCMV-seropositive, one seronegative.

The specimen was PBMCs. V and J are TRBV20-1 and TRBJ1-2, with D possibly TRBD1 on 5 matching bases. The clonotype originates from a woman between 18 and 29 years old in good health. CDR3 DNA sequence: TGCAGTGCTAGAGATGTAGGGGATTATGGCTACACCTTC. This codes for CSARDVGDYGYTF.